A selection of T cell receptor beta chains follows, all from one sample in a study of siplizumab effects on memory and regulatory T cells. These receptors have no known antigen. Here immunoSEQ multiplex PCR was the method, and the copy in TCRdb shows in-frame clones only, minus some. The table shows under 15,000 clones, with around 45% occurring only once. The sample comprised CFSE-low (dividing) CD8+ T cells sorted from an allogeneic mixed lymphocyte reaction. These receptors were taken from a human donor in good health; the cells came from an allogeneic mixed lymphocyte reaction. Some clones in this sample may be carry-over from other donors' samples. CDR3s include the opening cysteine and the closing phenylalanine or tryptophan. Each record gives: D gene, J gene, V gene, clone size, CDR3 protein, CDR3 DNA. The D gene is left open where the match is weak. Rows give clone size only sometimes, using once, few, many, or a class for an expanded clone.

d_gene: NA
j_gene: TRBJ1-5
v_gene: TRBV4-2
abundance: NA
CDR3aa: CASSLFPSGANQPQHF
CDR3nt: TGTGCCAGCAGCTTGTTTCCTTCCGGGGCTAATCAGCCCCAGCATTTT

d_gene: TRBD2
j_gene: TRBJ2-1
v_gene: TRBV7-3
abundance: NA
CDR3aa: CASSPGLAGGGFDNEQFF
CDR3nt: TGTGCCAGCAGCCCGGGACTAGCGGGAGGGGGGTTTGACAATGAGCAGTTCTTC

d_gene: TRBD1
j_gene: TRBJ1-1
v_gene: TRBV27
abundance: medium-sized
CDR3aa: CASRPGGANTEAFF
CDR3nt: TGTGCCAGCAGACCAGGGGGCGCAAACACTGAAGCTTTCTTT

d_gene: TRBD1
j_gene: TRBJ2-7
v_gene: TRBV7-9
abundance: few
CDR3aa: CASSSGGTGTYEQYF
CDR3nt: TGTGCCAGCAGCTCCGGCGGGACAGGGACCTACGAGCAGTACTTC

d_gene: NA
j_gene: TRBJ2-7
v_gene: TRBV19
abundance: NA
CDR3aa: CASSGAGQAFYEQYF
CDR3nt: TGTGCCAGTAGTGGGGCGGGCCAAGCCTTCTACGAGCAGTACTTC

d_gene: NA
j_gene: TRBJ1-1
v_gene: TRBV30
abundance: NA
CDR3aa: CAWQGSGTEAFF
CDR3nt: TGTGCCTGGCAGGGGAGTGGCACTGAAGCTTTCTTT

d_gene: NA
j_gene: TRBJ2-7
v_gene: TRBV7-6
abundance: few
CDR3aa: CASSLHWDQEGEQYF
CDR3nt: TGTGCCAGCAGCTTACATTGGGACCAAGAAGGCGAGCAGTACTTC

d_gene: NA
j_gene: TRBJ1-1
v_gene: TRBV19
abundance: few
CDR3aa: CASSIASTSKNTEAFF
CDR3nt: TGTGCCAGTAGTATAGCCTCTACATCTAAGAACACTGAAGCTTTCTTT

d_gene: NA
j_gene: TRBJ1-2
v_gene: TRBV19
abundance: NA
CDR3aa: CASSMTIIGGYTF
CDR3nt: TGTGCCAGTAGTATGACCATAATCGGTGGCTACACCTTC

d_gene: NA
j_gene: TRBJ2-7
v_gene: TRBV5-5
abundance: NA
CDR3aa: CASSFGSGSYEQYF
CDR3nt: TGTGCCAGCAGCTTTGGTTCAGGGTCCTACGAGCAGTACTTC

d_gene: NA
j_gene: TRBJ2-1
v_gene: TRBV21-1
abundance: NA
CDR3aa: CASGLRDRYNEQFF
CDR3nt: TGTGCCAGCGGATTACGGGACAGGTATAATGAGCAGTTCTTC

d_gene: NA
j_gene: TRBJ2-7
v_gene: TRBV12-5
abundance: NA
CDR3aa: CASGFSYEQYF
CDR3nt: TGTGCTAGTGGTTTTTCCTACGAGCAGTACTTC

d_gene: NA
j_gene: TRBJ2-5
v_gene: TRBV27
abundance: NA
CDR3aa: CASSPVFARETQYF
CDR3nt: TGTGCCAGCAGTCCCGTTTTCGCGCGCGAGACCCAGTACTTC

d_gene: TRBD2
j_gene: TRBJ2-1
v_gene: TRBV29-1
abundance: few
CDR3aa: CSVVHSGRSNNEQFF
CDR3nt: TGCAGCGTTGTCCACAGCGGGAGATCGAACAATGAGCAGTTCTTC

d_gene: NA
j_gene: TRBJ2-1
v_gene: TRBV7-6
abundance: NA
CDR3aa: CASSLTAYNEQFF
CDR3nt: TGTGCCAGCAGCTTAACAGCCTACAATGAGCAGTTCTTC

d_gene: NA
j_gene: TRBJ1-1
v_gene: TRBV6-6
abundance: few
CDR3aa: CASSYSEGNTEAFF
CDR3nt: TGTGCCAGCAGTTACTCGGAAGGTAACACTGAAGCTTTCTTT

d_gene: NA
j_gene: TRBJ2-3
v_gene: TRBV6-5
abundance: few
CDR3aa: CASSYSRGSADTQYF
CDR3nt: TGTGCCAGCAGTTACTCGAGAGGGAGTGCAGATACGCAGTATTTT

d_gene: NA
j_gene: TRBJ2-7
v_gene: TRBV7-9
abundance: medium-sized
CDR3aa: CASSLGGVTYEQYF
CDR3nt: TGTGCCAGCAGCTTAGGGGGAGTGACCTACGAGCAGTACTTC

d_gene: NA
j_gene: TRBJ2-2
v_gene: TRBV7-9
abundance: few
CDR3aa: CASSPTTRLGRTGELFF
CDR3nt: TGTGCCAGCAGCCCTACGACCCGTCTAGGGCGCACCGGGGAGCTGTTTTTT

d_gene: NA
j_gene: TRBJ2-7
v_gene: TRBV27
abundance: NA
CDR3aa: CASSLGAGYEQYF
CDR3nt: TGTGCCAGCAGCCTAGGGGCGGGCTACGAGCAGTACTTC

d_gene: TRBD1
j_gene: TRBJ1-1
v_gene: TRBV5-1
abundance: medium-sized
CDR3aa: CASSLVGGAAEAFF
CDR3nt: TGCGCCAGCAGCTTGGTAGGGGGCGCGGCTGAAGCTTTCTTT

d_gene: NA
j_gene: TRBJ2-7
v_gene: TRBV7-6
abundance: NA
CDR3aa: CASRQLRTLPYEQYF
CDR3nt: TGTGCCAGCAGGCAACTACGGACGTTACCCTACGAGCAGTACTTC

d_gene: TRBD1
j_gene: TRBJ1-3
v_gene: TRBV6-5
abundance: NA
CDR3aa: CASSSRGQGADTIYF
CDR3nt: TGTGCCAGCAGCTCTAGGGGACAGGGGGCGGACACCATATATTTT

d_gene: TRBD1
j_gene: TRBJ1-4
v_gene: TRBV25-1
abundance: NA
CDR3aa: CASSEWGQRNEKLFF
CDR3nt: TGTGCCAGCAGTGAATGGGGACAGCGTAATGAAAAACTGTTTTTT

d_gene: NA
j_gene: TRBJ2-5
v_gene: TRBV2
abundance: NA
CDR3aa: CASSDPEETRYF
CDR3nt: TGTGCCAGCAGTGACCCTGAGGAGACCCGGTACTTC

d_gene: TRBD2
j_gene: TRBJ2-1
v_gene: TRBV7-9
abundance: few
CDR3aa: CASSFPASGINEQFF
CDR3nt: TGTGCCAGCAGCTTCCCGGCTAGCGGGATAAATGAGCAGTTCTTC

d_gene: NA
j_gene: TRBJ2-7
v_gene: TRBV27
abundance: NA
CDR3aa: CASSWAQGPYEQYF
CDR3nt: TGTGCCAGCAGTTGGGCTCAGGGACCCTACGAGCAGTACTTC

d_gene: NA
j_gene: TRBJ1-1
v_gene: TRBV7-9
abundance: medium-sized
CDR3aa: CASIFDGIAEAFF
CDR3nt: TGTGCCAGCATCTTCGATGGGATCGCTGAAGCTTTCTTT

d_gene: NA
j_gene: TRBJ1-1
v_gene: TRBV7-9
abundance: NA
CDR3aa: CASSLIFGEGNTEAFF
CDR3nt: TGTGCCAGCAGCTTAATTTTCGGGGAAGGGAACACTGAAGCTTTCTTT

d_gene: TRBD2
j_gene: TRBJ2-7
v_gene: TRBV25-1
abundance: NA
CDR3aa: CASSPRGTINYEQYF
CDR3nt: TGTGCCAGCAGTCCCCGAGGGACTATTAACTACGAGCAGTACTTC

d_gene: NA
j_gene: TRBJ2-2
v_gene: TRBV7-6
abundance: NA
CDR3aa: CASSLGSGTGELFF
CDR3nt: TGTGCCAGCAGCTTAGGGAGTGGGACCGGGGAGCTGTTTTTT

d_gene: NA
j_gene: TRBJ2-7
v_gene: TRBV4-1
abundance: NA
CDR3aa: CASSQDAAEATYEQYF
CDR3nt: TGCGCCAGCAGCCAAGACGCAGCGGAGGCCACCTACGAGCAGTACTTC

d_gene: NA
j_gene: TRBJ1-2
v_gene: TRBV5-4
abundance: NA
CDR3aa: CASSLESVANYGYTF
CDR3nt: TGTGCCAGCAGCTTGGAATCAGTCGCTAACTATGGCTACACCTTC

d_gene: NA
j_gene: TRBJ2-6
v_gene: TRBV5-6
abundance: NA
CDR3aa: CASSLRAGANVLTF
CDR3nt: TGTGCCAGCAGCTTAAGGGCCGGGGCCAACGTCCTGACTTTC

d_gene: NA
j_gene: TRBJ1-5
v_gene: TRBV5-8
abundance: medium-sized
CDR3aa: CASSLRGSNQPQHF
CDR3nt: TGTGCCAGCAGCTTACGGGGGAGCAATCAGCCCCAGCATTTT

d_gene: NA
j_gene: TRBJ2-5
v_gene: TRBV4-1
abundance: many
CDR3aa: CASSQDPGGRETQYF
CDR3nt: TGCGCCAGCAGCCAAGATCCGGGGGGCAGAGAGACCCAGTACTTC

d_gene: NA
j_gene: TRBJ2-6
v_gene: TRBV10-1
abundance: NA
CDR3aa: CASSDNIIAQSRANVLTF
CDR3nt: TGCGCCAGCAGTGACAATATAATCGCACAAAGTCGGGCCAACGTCCTGACTTTC

d_gene: TRBD1
j_gene: TRBJ2-7
v_gene: TRBV4-1
abundance: few
CDR3aa: CASSWGQGAYEQYF
CDR3nt: TGCGCCAGCAGCTGGGGACAGGGGGCCTACGAGCAGTACTTC

d_gene: TRBD1
j_gene: TRBJ2-1
v_gene: TRBV7-9
abundance: NA
CDR3aa: CASSGGQGYNEQFF
CDR3nt: TGTGCCAGCAGCGGGGGACAGGGTTACAATGAGCAGTTCTTC

d_gene: NA
j_gene: TRBJ1-3
v_gene: TRBV9
abundance: NA
CDR3aa: CASSSLQGPDRNTIYF
CDR3nt: TGTGCCAGCAGCTCCCTCCAGGGACCAGACAGAAACACCATATATTTT

d_gene: NA
j_gene: TRBJ2-7
v_gene: TRBV15
abundance: NA
CDR3aa: CATSNEGESYEQYF
CDR3nt: TGTGCCACCTCAAACGAGGGGGAGTCCTACGAGCAGTACTTC

d_gene: NA
j_gene: TRBJ2-7
v_gene: TRBV4-1
abundance: few
CDR3aa: CASSQVLMREQYF
CDR3nt: TGCGCCAGCAGCCAAGTATTGATGCGGGAGCAGTACTTC

d_gene: NA
j_gene: TRBJ1-5
v_gene: TRBV6-1
abundance: NA
CDR3aa: CASSPWTDSNQPQHF
CDR3nt: TGTGCCAGCAGTCCATGGACAGATAGCAATCAGCCCCAGCATTTT

d_gene: NA
j_gene: TRBJ2-7
v_gene: TRBV5-8
abundance: NA
CDR3aa: CASRQLRTLPYEQYF
CDR3nt: TGTGCCAGCAGGCAACTACGGACGTTACCCTACGAGCAGTACTTC

d_gene: TRBD2
j_gene: TRBJ2-7
v_gene: TRBV27
abundance: NA
CDR3aa: CASSSLLAGGPDEQYF
CDR3nt: TGTGCCAGCAGTTCCCTACTAGCGGGAGGGCCAGACGAGCAGTACTTC

d_gene: NA
j_gene: TRBJ2-1
v_gene: TRBV7-6
abundance: few
CDR3aa: CASSLWQGRTQFF
CDR3nt: TGTGCCAGCAGCTTGTGGCAGGGACGAACGCAGTTCTTC

d_gene: NA
j_gene: TRBJ2-7
v_gene: TRBV27
abundance: NA
CDR3aa: CASSLEGQGEQYF
CDR3nt: TGTGCCAGCAGTTTAGAGGGACAAGGGGAGCAGTACTTC

d_gene: NA
j_gene: TRBJ2-2
v_gene: TRBV27
abundance: NA
CDR3aa: CASGGINTGELFF
CDR3nt: TGTGCCAGCGGGGGTATCAACACCGGGGAGCTGTTTTTT

d_gene: TRBD1
j_gene: TRBJ1-1
v_gene: TRBV11-2
abundance: NA
CDR3aa: CASSRGGVDRAFF
CDR3nt: TGTGCCAGCAGTCGAGGGGGCGTTGATAGAGCTTTCTTT

d_gene: NA
j_gene: TRBJ2-3
v_gene: TRBV6-1
abundance: NA
CDR3aa: CASNRFTDTQYF
CDR3nt: TGTGCCAGCAACAGGTTCACAGATACGCAGTATTTT

d_gene: NA
j_gene: TRBJ2-7
v_gene: TRBV2
abundance: NA
CDR3aa: CASSEARDRTTSYEQYF
CDR3nt: TGTGCCAGCAGTGAAGCGCGTGACAGGACTACTTCCTACGAGCAGTACTTC

d_gene: TRBD1
j_gene: TRBJ2-7
v_gene: TRBV7-9
abundance: NA
CDR3aa: CASSPGTGPYEQYF
CDR3nt: TGTGCCAGCAGCCCCGGGACAGGGCCCTACGAGCAGTACTTC

d_gene: NA
j_gene: TRBJ2-7
v_gene: TRBV19
abundance: NA
CDR3aa: CASSIGVTYEQYF
CDR3nt: TGTGCCAGTAGTATCGGCGTTACCTACGAGCAGTACTTC

d_gene: NA
j_gene: TRBJ2-7
v_gene: TRBV5-1
abundance: NA
CDR3aa: CASGEGRLLDEQYF
CDR3nt: TGCGCCAGCGGAGAAGGACGGCTGCTCGACGAGCAGTACTTC

d_gene: TRBD2
j_gene: TRBJ2-7
v_gene: TRBV4-2
abundance: NA
CDR3aa: CASSVLGPSGVNEQYF
CDR3nt: TGTGCCAGCAGTGTCCTAGGACCTAGCGGGGTTAACGAGCAGTACTTC

d_gene: NA
j_gene: TRBJ2-7
v_gene: TRBV7-9
abundance: once
CDR3aa: CASSLERSPAYEQYF
CDR3nt: TGTGCCAGCAGCTTAGAGAGGTCCCCAGCCTACGAGCAGTACTTC

d_gene: NA
j_gene: TRBJ1-2
v_gene: TRBV5-1
abundance: few
CDR3aa: CASSLTQGAYGYTF
CDR3nt: TGCGCCAGCAGCTTGACCCAGGGCGCCTATGGCTACACCTTC

d_gene: TRBD2
j_gene: TRBJ2-7
v_gene: TRBV4-2
abundance: NA
CDR3aa: CASSQREGGVYEQYF
CDR3nt: TGTGCCAGCAGCCAGAGAGAGGGAGGGGTTTACGAGCAGTACTTC

d_gene: TRBD2
j_gene: TRBJ2-7
v_gene: TRBV4-2
abundance: NA
CDR3aa: CASSQGWGLAGTYEQYF
CDR3nt: TGTGCCAGCAGCCAAGGTTGGGGACTAGCGGGCACCTACGAGCAGTACTTC